This TCR beta chain was obtained from a study of cytomegalovirus exposure and HLA in healthy donors. PCR used 60 Vbeta primers and 13 Jbeta primers. Sequencing used immunoSEQ multiplex PCR; TCRdb keeps in-frame clones, though not all of them. The sample contains 200,000 to 250,000 clones, almost 85% of which appear only once. CDR1 and CDR2 (germline): SNHLY, FYNNEI. The CDR3 loop spans 14 amino acids. V trimming: 4 bases; J trimming: 6 bases; junction bases outside the gene matches: 6. The chain is built from TRBV2 and TRBJ1-2; TRBD1 matches at 9 bases. The receptor's source is a woman in her 40s in good health and CMV-seronegative. What was sequenced was PBMCs. Written as DNA, the CDR3 is TGTGCCAGCAGTGCCGGGACAGGGTGGGATGGCTACACCTTC. Amino acids: CASSAGTGWDGYTF. The variable domain in full, completed from reference TRBV2 and TRBJ1-2, reads EPEVTQTPSHQVTQMGQEVILRCVPISNHLYFYWYRQILGQKVEFLVSFYNNEISEKSEIFDDQFSVERPDGSNFTLKIRSTKLEDSAMYFCASSAGTGWDGYTFGSGTRLTVV.